The rows below give T cell receptor beta chains drawn from one sample of a study of CD8+CD57+ T cells in acquired aplastic anemia. One entry per CDR3 protein, called by TCRdb with MiXCR from the reads. The sample records 100,000 to 150,000 distinct CDR3 sequences, about 40% being singletons. Sequenced: sorted CD4+, CD8+, or CD8+CD57+ T cells (not recorded which) from PBMCs. These TCRs come from a human donor with aplastic anemia. Both conserved end residues are part of each CDR3. D genes are given only for firm matches. The size field is filled for only some rows; it gives once, few, many or a size class.

cdr3_aa: CASTLRGGFSPLHF
cdr3_nt: TGTGCCAGCACCCTTCGAGGGGGTTTTTCACCCCTCCACTTT
cdr3_length: 14
clone_size: -
d_call: -
v_call: TRBV5-5
j_call: TRBJ1-6

cdr3_aa: CASSLLAGGNNSPLHF
cdr3_nt: TGCGCCAGCAGCTTACTGGCAGGGGGAAATAATTCACCCCTCCACTTT
cdr3_length: 16
clone_size: -
d_call: TRBD1
v_call: TRBV5-1
j_call: TRBJ1-6

cdr3_aa: CASSYSKGQGYTF
cdr3_nt: TGTGCCAGCAGTTACTCGAAAGGCCAGGGCTACACCTTC
cdr3_length: 13
clone_size: -
d_call: -
v_call: TRBV6-5
j_call: TRBJ1-2

cdr3_aa: CASSDGQAAAQYF
cdr3_nt: TGTGCCAGCAGTGACGGACAGGCCGCGGCCCAGTACTTC
cdr3_length: 13
clone_size: -
d_call: TRBD1
v_call: TRBV6-1
j_call: TRBJ2-5

cdr3_aa: CASRQGLAGSLSF
cdr3_nt: TGTGCCAGCAGACAGGGACTAGCGGGAAGTCTGTCCTTC
cdr3_length: 13
clone_size: many
d_call: TRBD2
v_call: TRBV27
j_call: TRBJ2-1

cdr3_aa: CAISESASGAGGYTF
cdr3_nt: TGTGCCATCAGTGAGTCAGCGAGCGGGGCCGGCGGCTACACCTTC
cdr3_length: 15
clone_size: many
d_call: -
v_call: TRBV10-3
j_call: TRBJ1-2

cdr3_aa: CASSIDRYYEQYF
cdr3_nt: TGTGCCAGTAGTATTGACCGGTACTACGAGCAGTACTTC
cdr3_length: 13
clone_size: once
d_call: -
v_call: TRBV19
j_call: TRBJ2-7

cdr3_aa: CASSQEGRATGELFF
cdr3_nt: TGTGCCAGCAGCCAAGAGGGCAGGGCCACCGGGGAGCTGTTTTTT
cdr3_length: 15
clone_size: few
d_call: -
v_call: TRBV4-2
j_call: TRBJ2-2

cdr3_aa: CASSEGSGVMSQPQHF
cdr3_nt: TGTGCCAGCAGTGAAGGGTCCGGGGTGATGAGCCAGCCCCAGCATTTT
cdr3_length: 16
clone_size: medium-sized
d_call: -
v_call: TRBV2
j_call: TRBJ1-5

cdr3_aa: CASSIRSLGVGYTF
cdr3_nt: TGTGCCAGTAGTATAAGGTCGTTGGGGGTCGGCTACACCTTC
cdr3_length: 14
clone_size: -
d_call: -
v_call: TRBV19
j_call: TRBJ1-2

cdr3_aa: CASSPTPGTAIETQYF
cdr3_nt: TGTGCCAGCAGCCCGACTCCCGGGACAGCAATAGAGACCCAGTACTTC
cdr3_length: 16
clone_size: many
d_call: TRBD1
v_call: TRBV4-2
j_call: TRBJ2-5

cdr3_aa: CSAPTVQGANSPLHF
cdr3_nt: TGCAGTGCTCCAACCGTGCAGGGGGCCAATTCACCCCTCCACTTT
cdr3_length: 15
clone_size: -
d_call: TRBD1
v_call: TRBV20-1
j_call: TRBJ1-6

cdr3_aa: CASSDVSLADTQYF
cdr3_nt: TGTGCCAGCAGTGATGTTAGTTTGGCAGATACGCAGTATTTT
cdr3_length: 14
clone_size: many
d_call: -
v_call: TRBV6-1
j_call: TRBJ2-3

cdr3_aa: CASTGTTHDEQFF
cdr3_nt: TGTGCCAGCACCGGGACCACGCACGATGAGCAGTTCTTC
cdr3_length: 13
clone_size: -
d_call: -
v_call: TRBV6-1
j_call: TRBJ2-1

cdr3_aa: CASSPTGAKNIQYF
cdr3_nt: TGTGCCAGTAGCCCTACAGGGGCCAAAAACATTCAGTACTTC
cdr3_length: 14
clone_size: many
d_call: -
v_call: TRBV19
j_call: TRBJ2-4

cdr3_aa: CASSQEYPSGEQYF
cdr3_nt: TGTGCCAGCAGCCAAGAATATCCGTCCGGGGAGCAGTACTTC
cdr3_length: 14
clone_size: many
d_call: -
v_call: TRBV4-2
j_call: TRBJ2-7

cdr3_aa: CACSSRDNHGYTF
cdr3_nt: TGTGCCTGCAGTTCCCGGGACAATCATGGCTACACCTTC
cdr3_length: 13
clone_size: few
d_call: -
v_call: TRBV6-5
j_call: TRBJ1-2

cdr3_aa: CSARDQGAGYTF
cdr3_nt: TGCAGTGCTAGAGACCAAGGGGCCGGCTACACCTTC
cdr3_length: 12
clone_size: few
d_call: -
v_call: TRBV20-1
j_call: TRBJ1-2

cdr3_aa: CASSLALLAGGLYEQYF
cdr3_nt: TGTGCCAGCAGCTTAGCGCTACTAGCGGGGGGGCTCTACGAGCAGTACTTC
cdr3_length: 17
clone_size: -
d_call: TRBD2
v_call: TRBV7-2
j_call: TRBJ2-7

cdr3_aa: CASSQDGNQPQHF
cdr3_nt: TGTGCCAGCAGCCAGGACGGCAATCAGCCCCAGCATTTT
cdr3_length: 13
clone_size: many
d_call: -
v_call: TRBV7-9
j_call: TRBJ1-5

cdr3_aa: CAISDAGVRLYEQFF
cdr3_nt: TGTGCCATCAGTGATGCAGGCGTTCGTCTCTATGAGCAGTTCTTC
cdr3_length: 15
clone_size: many
d_call: -
v_call: TRBV10-3
j_call: TRBJ2-1

cdr3_aa: CASVAVPYNEQFF
cdr3_nt: TGTGCCAGCGTCGCGGTACCCTACAATGAGCAGTTCTTC
cdr3_length: 13
clone_size: many
d_call: -
v_call: TRBV2
j_call: TRBJ2-1

cdr3_aa: CASSVGSRGRSFYGYTF
cdr3_nt: TGTGCCAGCAGCGTAGGGTCCCGGGGCAGGTCGTTCTATGGCTACACCTTC
cdr3_length: 17
clone_size: many
d_call: -
v_call: TRBV9
j_call: TRBJ1-2

cdr3_aa: CASSAIRLVGNEQFF
cdr3_nt: TGTGCCAGCAGTGCGATCAGGCTAGTCGGTAATGAGCAGTTCTTC
cdr3_length: 15
clone_size: -
d_call: -
v_call: TRBV25-1
j_call: TRBJ2-1

cdr3_aa: CASSSWIHEGYTEAFF
cdr3_nt: TGTGCCAGCAGCTCTTGGATTCACGAGGGTTACACTGAAGCTTTCTTT
cdr3_length: 16
clone_size: few
d_call: -
v_call: TRBV5-5
j_call: TRBJ1-1

cdr3_aa: CASGSPGEGSYEQYF
cdr3_nt: TGTGCCAGCGGATCTCCGGGGGAGGGCTCCTACGAGCAGTACTTC
cdr3_length: 15
clone_size: -
d_call: TRBD2
v_call: TRBV28
j_call: TRBJ2-7

cdr3_aa: CASSWIAGSTDTQYF
cdr3_nt: TGCGCCAGCAGCTGGATAGCGGGGAGCACAGATACGCAGTATTTT
cdr3_length: 15
clone_size: many
d_call: TRBD2
v_call: TRBV5-1
j_call: TRBJ2-3

cdr3_aa: CSAMTLAGVGTGELFF
cdr3_nt: TGCAGCGCCATGACGCTAGCGGGGGTCGGCACCGGGGAGCTGTTTTTT
cdr3_length: 16
clone_size: many
d_call: TRBD2
v_call: TRBV29-1
j_call: TRBJ2-2

cdr3_aa: CASSESTPGLTYNEQFF
cdr3_nt: TGCGCCAGCAGTGAGTCTACACCGGGACTGACTTACAATGAGCAGTTCTTC
cdr3_length: 17
clone_size: many
d_call: -
v_call: TRBV10-1
j_call: TRBJ2-1

cdr3_aa: CASSIDLGRRETQYF
cdr3_nt: TGTGCCAGTAGTATAGATTTAGGACGCAGGGAGACCCAGTACTTC
cdr3_length: 15
clone_size: many
d_call: -
v_call: TRBV19
j_call: TRBJ2-5

cdr3_aa: CASSPPMALSSSYNEQFF
cdr3_nt: TGTGCCAGCTCACCACCGATGGCCCTATCGAGCTCCTACAATGAGCAGTTCTTC
cdr3_length: 18
clone_size: -
d_call: -
v_call: TRBV18
j_call: TRBJ2-1

cdr3_aa: CASSVGGQGAGGELFF
cdr3_nt: TGTGCCAGCAGCGTAGGAGGGCAGGGGGCCGGCGGGGAGCTGTTTTTT
cdr3_length: 16
clone_size: many
d_call: TRBD1
v_call: TRBV9
j_call: TRBJ2-2

cdr3_aa: CAWSKGFNQPQHF
cdr3_nt: TGTGCCTGGAGTAAGGGTTTCAATCAGCCCCAGCATTTT
cdr3_length: 13
clone_size: few
d_call: -
v_call: TRBV30
j_call: TRBJ1-5

cdr3_aa: CAISEGAGAGFSYTF
cdr3_nt: TGTGCCATCAGTGAAGGGGCTGGGGCAGGATTTAGCTACACCTTC
cdr3_length: 15
clone_size: many
d_call: -
v_call: TRBV10-3
j_call: TRBJ1-2

cdr3_aa: CSVEDGRGSGYTF
cdr3_nt: TGCAGCGTTGAAGATGGGAGGGGAAGTGGCTACACCTTC
cdr3_length: 13
clone_size: medium-sized
d_call: -
v_call: TRBV29-1
j_call: TRBJ1-2

cdr3_aa: CASSLMRSTDTQYF
cdr3_nt: TGTGCCAGCTCACTGATGAGGAGCACAGATACGCAGTATTTT
cdr3_length: 14
clone_size: -
d_call: -
v_call: TRBV24-1
j_call: TRBJ2-3

cdr3_aa: CASSVLTNTEAFF
cdr3_nt: TGTGCCAGCAGTGTCCTGACGAACACTGAAGCTTTCTTT
cdr3_length: 13
clone_size: many
d_call: -
v_call: TRBV6-5
j_call: TRBJ1-1

cdr3_aa: CASSVAATF
cdr3_nt: TGTGCCAGCAGCGTGGCAGCCACCTTC
cdr3_length: 9
clone_size: few
d_call: -
v_call: TRBV9
j_call: TRBJ1-2

cdr3_aa: CSVDPTGSNTEAFF
cdr3_nt: TGCAGCGTTGATCCGACAGGCTCGAACACTGAAGCTTTCTTT
cdr3_length: 14
clone_size: many
d_call: -
v_call: TRBV29-1
j_call: TRBJ1-1

cdr3_aa: CASSEATDRWASVLTF
cdr3_nt: TGCGCCAGCAGTGAAGCAACAGACAGGTGGGCCAGCGTCCTGACTTTC
cdr3_length: 16
clone_size: -
d_call: -
v_call: TRBV10-1
j_call: TRBJ2-6

cdr3_aa: CAISVGGTYGYTF
cdr3_nt: TGTGCCATCAGTGTTGGGGGGACCTATGGCTACACCTTC
cdr3_length: 13
clone_size: -
d_call: -
v_call: TRBV10-3
j_call: TRBJ1-2

cdr3_aa: CASSEPRSSYNSPLHF
cdr3_nt: TGTGCCAGCAGTGAGCCCCGTAGCTCCTATAATTCACCCCTCCACTTT
cdr3_length: 16
clone_size: many
d_call: -
v_call: TRBV6-1
j_call: TRBJ1-6

cdr3_aa: CASTPDGGQPQHF
cdr3_nt: TGTGCCAGCACCCCGGATGGGGGTCAGCCCCAGCATTTT
cdr3_length: 13
clone_size: many
d_call: -
v_call: TRBV2
j_call: TRBJ1-5

cdr3_aa: CASSLEVGLDTEAFF
cdr3_nt: TGTGCCAGCAGCTTAGAGGTGGGGCTGGACACTGAAGCTTTCTTT
cdr3_length: 15
clone_size: -
d_call: -
v_call: TRBV7-8
j_call: TRBJ1-1

cdr3_aa: CASRVNRENGYTF
cdr3_nt: TGTGCCAGCAGGGTGAATAGAGAGAATGGCTACACCTTC
cdr3_length: 13
clone_size: many
d_call: -
v_call: TRBV2
j_call: TRBJ1-2

cdr3_aa: CASAGTVELFF
cdr3_nt: TGTGCCAGCGCGGGGACGGTTGAACTGTTTTTT
cdr3_length: 11
clone_size: -
d_call: -
v_call: TRBV2
j_call: TRBJ1-4

cdr3_aa: CASSSTGVSGNTIYF
cdr3_nt: TGTGCCAGCAGTTCCACAGGGGTCTCTGGAAACACCATATATTTT
cdr3_length: 15
clone_size: -
d_call: TRBD1
v_call: TRBV28
j_call: TRBJ1-3

cdr3_aa: CSVEDVTRSGNTIYF
cdr3_nt: TGCAGCGTTGAAGACGTCACACGCTCTGGAAACACCATATATTTT
cdr3_length: 15
clone_size: -
d_call: -
v_call: TRBV29-1
j_call: TRBJ1-3

cdr3_aa: CASSYAGLGGELFF
cdr3_nt: TGTGCCAGCAGTTACGCGGGGCTCGGCGGGGAGCTGTTTTTT
cdr3_length: 14
clone_size: few
d_call: -
v_call: TRBV6-2/TRBV6-3
j_call: TRBJ2-2

cdr3_aa: CASSDWYF
cdr3_nt: TGTGCCAGCAGTGATTGGTACTTC
cdr3_length: 8
clone_size: -
d_call: -
v_call: TRBV2
j_call: TRBJ2-7

cdr3_aa: CASNRGQGTNEQFF
cdr3_nt: TGTGCCAGCAATCGAGGACAGGGAACGAATGAGCAGTTCTTC
cdr3_length: 14
clone_size: -
d_call: TRBD1
v_call: TRBV25-1
j_call: TRBJ2-1

cdr3_aa: CAINDGAARYYGYTF
cdr3_nt: TGTGCCATCAACGACGGGGCGGCGAGATACTATGGCTACACCTTC
cdr3_length: 15
clone_size: -
d_call: -
v_call: TRBV10-2
j_call: TRBJ1-2